The 2 T cell receptor beta chains given below trace back to one sample, sequenced in a study of T cell responses to AZD1222 COVID-19 vaccine (dated by TCRdb to about 2021). According to the study, the label for this sample's time point signals: baseline before first vaccination. Libraries were built with the immunoSEQ multiplex PCR assay. This is the immuneACCESS table as TCRdb keeps it, with only in-frame sequences that have V and J called. A part of the clones is gone; compared with another copy, unresolved V genes explain less than half, and the rest is unexplained. The sample table lists tens of thousands of clones, around 90% of them with a count of one. 2.4% of the sample rests with the top ten. Here the sequenced sample was peripheral blood, taken on day 0 of AZD1222 vaccination. The receptors stem from an adult in good health.

This chain connects TRBV6-2 or TRBV6-3 to TRBJ2-3; the D is unclear. V lost 3 bases and J 4 bases, leaving 2 bases between the germline ends. Germline V gene sequence: CDR1 MNHEY, CDR2 SVGEGT. The CDR3 has 11 residues. As DNA, the CDR3 is TGTGCCAGCAGTTATCCAGATACGCAGTATTTT. Protein sequence: CASSYPDTQYF.

V gene TRBV18 combines with J gene TRBJ2-1, with TRBD1 identical over 10 bases. The V gene's germline CDR1 is KGHSH and CDR2 LQKENI. The CDR3 extends over 15 amino acids. J lost 6 bases, V lost 6 bases, and 8 bases had no gene match. The CDR3 DNA reads TGTGCCAGCTCGCTACGGGACAGGGGTTTCAATGAGCAGTTCTTC. Encoded protein: CASSLRDRGFNEQFF.